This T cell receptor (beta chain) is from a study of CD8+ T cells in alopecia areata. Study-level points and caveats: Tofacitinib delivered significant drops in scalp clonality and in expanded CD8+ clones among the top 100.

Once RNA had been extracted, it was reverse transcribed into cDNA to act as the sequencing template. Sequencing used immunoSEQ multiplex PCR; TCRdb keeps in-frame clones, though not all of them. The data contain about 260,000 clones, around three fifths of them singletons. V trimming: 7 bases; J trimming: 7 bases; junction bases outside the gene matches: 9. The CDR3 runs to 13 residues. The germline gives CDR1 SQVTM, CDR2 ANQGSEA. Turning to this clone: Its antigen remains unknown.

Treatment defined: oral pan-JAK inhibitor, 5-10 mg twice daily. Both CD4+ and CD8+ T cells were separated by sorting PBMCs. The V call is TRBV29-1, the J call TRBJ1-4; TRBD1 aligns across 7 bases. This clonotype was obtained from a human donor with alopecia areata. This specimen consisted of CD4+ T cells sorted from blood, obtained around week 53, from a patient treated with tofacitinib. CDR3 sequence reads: CSAETGLGEKLFF. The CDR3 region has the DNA TGCAGCGCCGAGACAGGGTTGGGTGAAAAACTGTTTTTT.